This T cell receptor (beta chain) derives from a study of blood T cell repertoires in COVID-19. For the study at large: Samples taken during acute and convalescent COVID-19 were collected in the United States, Italy and Spain. Sources were T cells, B-cell-depleted T cells, or PBMCs; the material itself was cDNA or gDNA.

Per the original methods: The authors estimated nucleated cell counts from reference gene primer amplification. TCRdb's table, derived via immunoSEQ multiplex PCR, lists solely in-frame clones and lacks some. V and J calls and clone size come straight from that table; D and trimming were deduced from the DNA. The data contain 250,000 to 350,000 clones, 75% to 95% of them seen just once; the ten biggest clones take up nearly 7%. Seattle patients were enrolled during active infection and followed longitudinally. CDR1 is WSHSY and CDR2 is SAAADI in the germline V gene. V shed 6 bases, J shed 1 base, and the junction held 4 bases outside the gene matches. The CDR3 covers 14 residues.

This clonotype originated in a young woman with COVID-19, enrolled during active disease. The material sequenced was peripheral blood. V usage is TRBV10-2 and J usage is TRBJ2-3, with TRBD1 matching over 7 bases. The chain's CDR3 is CASSDRARTDTQYF. The DNA for the CDR3 is TGCGCCAGCAGCGACAGGGCCCGCACAGATACGCAGTATTTT.